This T cell receptor beta chain comes out of a study of blood T cell repertoires in COVID-19 (dated by TCRdb to 2018 to 2020). About the investigation overall: Recovered participants in ImmuneRACE Cohort 3 were defined by two consecutive negative NP/OP PCR tests, clearance by a healthcare professional, or resolution of symptoms. The repertoires were made available in a free public database intended to serve as a resource for research on the immune response to SARS-CoV-2. Where HLA class I and class II types were available, the types were taken from metadata supplied by the sample provider, not from assay-based typing. Nearly every sample came with metadata listing a de-identified subject ID, COVID-19 status, age in years and sex. Samples were obtained from the ongoing ImmuneRACE study (first 160 participants) and from about 1,300 subjects provided by 6 global collaborators. The dataset comprised deeply sampled blood TCRbeta repertoires from subjects exposed to, actively infected with, or recovered from COVID-19. Collaborator samples came from the United States, Italy and Spain and covered acute and convalescent phases of COVID-19. The material from the prospective study consisted of cDNA or gDNA derived from T cells, B-cell-depleted T cells, or PBMCs. Here is what the overall study found, with its caveats: How much clinical and demographic metadata was included differed by source and by participant, and the metadata was provided uncurated.

TCRbeta CDR3 regions were amplified from genomic DNA using the immunoSEQ Assay, a bias-controlled multiplex PCR. On the study's bioinformatics: Within the assay, amplification of reference gene primers was used to estimate how many nucleated cells each sample contained. Sequence reads were collapsed and filtered to measure the absolute abundance of every unique TCRbeta CDR3 rearrangement. For each sample, productive Simpson clonality was calculated by taking the square root of Simpson's diversity index across productive rearrangements. This is the immuneACCESS table as TCRdb keeps it, with only in-frame sequences that have V and J called. A part of the clones is gone; compared with another copy, unresolved V genes explain less than half, and the rest is unexplained. Clonal size and the V and J genes are those of that table, whereas D and trimming came from the DNA. The sample table lists about 150,000 clones, roughly 78% of them with a count of one. Clones ranked in the top ten supply around 17% of the sample.

Participants in the prospective study were enrolled through a virtual design, were aged roughly 18 to 90 years, and lived in some 24 United States geographic areas. In the prospective study, participants were assigned to cohorts based on the clinical history participants reported in a screening survey and a study questionnaire. In the prospective study, whole blood, serum and a nasopharyngeal or oropharyngeal swab were collected from each participant by mobile phlebotomists. Prospective study participants could optionally give additional blood draws and questionnaires over an approximately two-month period. Before DNA extraction, blood samples from the prospective study were shipped at room temperature or frozen. Here V drops 5 bases and J drops 6 bases, and the junction holds 6 bases not matched to any gene. As encoded in the germline V gene (reference sequence), CDR1 is MNHEY while CDR2 is SMNVEV. Its CDR3 holds 16 amino acids, cysteine through phenylalanine. Only the CDR3 portion is preserved as DNA: 48 bases, with reading frame beginning at the first base.

A note on this clone: The antigen this receptor binds is unknown. Within one base of it there is no much larger clone, and no base qualities were kept.

This clonotype was obtained from an older woman in a cohort exposed to, infected with or recovered from COVID-19 (not recorded which). Recombination connected TRBV27 to TRBJ1-6; 11 central bases correspond to TRBD1. Sequencing input: PBMCs or T cells enriched from blood (not recorded which). The nucleotides read TGTGCCAGCAGTACGAGGACAGGGGGCGGTAATTCACCCCTCCACTTT. Protein translation: CASSTRTGGGNSPLHF.